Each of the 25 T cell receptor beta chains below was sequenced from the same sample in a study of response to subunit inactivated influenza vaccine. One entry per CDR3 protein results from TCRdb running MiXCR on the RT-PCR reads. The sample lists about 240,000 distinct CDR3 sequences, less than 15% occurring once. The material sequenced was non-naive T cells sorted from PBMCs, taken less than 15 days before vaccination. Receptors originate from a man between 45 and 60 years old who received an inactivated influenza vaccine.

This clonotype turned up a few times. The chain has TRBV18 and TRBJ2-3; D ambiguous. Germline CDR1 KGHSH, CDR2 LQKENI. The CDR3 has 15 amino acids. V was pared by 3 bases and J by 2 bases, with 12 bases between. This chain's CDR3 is CASSPLGLDTDTQYF. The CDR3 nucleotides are TGTGCCAGCTCACCTCTCGGCTTAGACACAGATACGCAGTATTTT.

CDR3 loop: CASSLPRGSYEQYF. For the CDR3, the DNA is TGTGCCAGCAGTTTACCCAGGGGATCCTACGAGCAGTACTTC. V is TRBV27 and J is TRBJ2-7; perhaps TRBD1 as D (6 bases). The CDR3 is made up of 14 amino acids. From germline, CDR1 is MNHEY and CDR2 SMNVEV (reference sequence). V was clipped by 2 bases and J by 1 base, with 9 bases between them.

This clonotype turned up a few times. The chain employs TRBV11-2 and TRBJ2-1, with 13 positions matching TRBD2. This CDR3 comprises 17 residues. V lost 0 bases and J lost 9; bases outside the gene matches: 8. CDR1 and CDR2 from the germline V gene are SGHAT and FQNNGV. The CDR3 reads CASSLDPGLAGVAEQFF. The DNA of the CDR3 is TGTGCCAGCAGCTTAGATCCCGGACTAGCGGGAGTGGCTGAGCAGTTCTTC.

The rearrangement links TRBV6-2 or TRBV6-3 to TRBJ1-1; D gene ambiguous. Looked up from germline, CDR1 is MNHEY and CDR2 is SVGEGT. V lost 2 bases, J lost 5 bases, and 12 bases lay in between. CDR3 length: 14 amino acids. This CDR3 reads CASSYGVSRTEAFF. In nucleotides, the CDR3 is TGTGCCAGCAGTTACGGGGTATCGAGGACTGAAGCTTTCTTT.

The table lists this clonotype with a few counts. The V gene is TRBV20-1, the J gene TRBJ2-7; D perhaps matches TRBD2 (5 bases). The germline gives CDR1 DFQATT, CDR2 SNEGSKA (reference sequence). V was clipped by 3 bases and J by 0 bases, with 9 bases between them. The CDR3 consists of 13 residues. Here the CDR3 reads CSASGDSSYEQYF. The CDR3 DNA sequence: TGCAGTGCTAGCGGGGATAGCTCCTACGAGCAGTACTTC.

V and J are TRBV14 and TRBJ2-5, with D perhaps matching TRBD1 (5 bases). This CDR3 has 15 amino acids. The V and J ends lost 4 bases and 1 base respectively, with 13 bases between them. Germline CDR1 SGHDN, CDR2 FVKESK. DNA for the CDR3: TGTGCCAGCAGCCGAGGACACCCAGGCCAAGAGACCCAGTACTTC. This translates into CASSRGHPGQETQYF. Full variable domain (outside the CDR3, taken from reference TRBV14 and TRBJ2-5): EAGVTQFPSHSVIEKGQTVTLRCDPISGHDNLYWYRRVMGKEIKFLLHFVKESKQDESGMPNNRFLAERTGGTYSTLKVQPAELEDSGVYFCASSRGHPGQETQYFGPGTRLLVL.

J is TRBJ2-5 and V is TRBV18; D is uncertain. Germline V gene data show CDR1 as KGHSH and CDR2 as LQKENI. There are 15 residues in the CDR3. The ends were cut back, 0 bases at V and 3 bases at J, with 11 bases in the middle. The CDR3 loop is CASSPPTGLEETQYF. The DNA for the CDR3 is TGTGCCAGCTCACCACCGACGGGTTTGGAAGAGACCCAGTACTTC.

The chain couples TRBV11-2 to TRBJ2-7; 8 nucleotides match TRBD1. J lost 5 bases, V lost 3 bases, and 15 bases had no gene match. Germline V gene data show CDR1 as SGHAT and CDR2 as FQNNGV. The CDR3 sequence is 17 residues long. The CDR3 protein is CASSLQSAGTGFHEQYF. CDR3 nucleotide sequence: TGTGCCAGCAGCTTGCAGAGCGCTGGGACAGGTTTCCACGAGCAGTACTTC.

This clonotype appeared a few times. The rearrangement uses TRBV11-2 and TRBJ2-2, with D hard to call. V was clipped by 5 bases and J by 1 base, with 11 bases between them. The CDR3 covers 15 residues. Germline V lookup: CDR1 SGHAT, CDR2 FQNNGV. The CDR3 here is CASSPTVLNTGELFF. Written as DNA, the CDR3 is TGTGCCAGCAGCCCAACCGTCCTGAACACCGGGGAGCTGTTTTTT.

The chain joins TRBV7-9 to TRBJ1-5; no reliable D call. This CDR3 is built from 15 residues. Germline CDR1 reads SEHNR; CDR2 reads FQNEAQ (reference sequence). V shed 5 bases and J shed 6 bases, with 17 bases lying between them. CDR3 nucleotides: TGTGCCAGCAGCCGCGGAGGGCGGCGGGGTCAGCCCCAGCATTTT. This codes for CASSRGGRRGQPQHF. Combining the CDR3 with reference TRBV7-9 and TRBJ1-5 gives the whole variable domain DTGVSQNPRHKITKRGQNVTFRCDPISEHNRLYWYRQTLGQGPEFLTYFQNEAQLEKSRLLSDRFSAERPKGSFSTLEIQRTEQGDSAMYLCASSRGGRRGQPQHFGDGTRLSIL.

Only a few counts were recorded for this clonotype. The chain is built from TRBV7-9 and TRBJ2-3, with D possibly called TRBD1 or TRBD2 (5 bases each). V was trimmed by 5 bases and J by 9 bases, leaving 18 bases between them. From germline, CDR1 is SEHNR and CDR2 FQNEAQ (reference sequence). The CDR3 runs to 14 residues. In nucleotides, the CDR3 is TGTGCCAGCAGCCCCCCGGGACGCCAGGGCACGCAGTATTTT. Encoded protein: CASSPPGRQGTQYF.

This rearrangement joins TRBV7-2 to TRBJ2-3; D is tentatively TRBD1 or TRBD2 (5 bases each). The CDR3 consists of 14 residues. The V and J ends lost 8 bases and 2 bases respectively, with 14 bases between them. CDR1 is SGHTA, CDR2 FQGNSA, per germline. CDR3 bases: TGTGCCAGCGGTACCGTGGGGGTCACAGATACGCAGTATTTT. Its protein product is CASGTVGVTDTQYF.

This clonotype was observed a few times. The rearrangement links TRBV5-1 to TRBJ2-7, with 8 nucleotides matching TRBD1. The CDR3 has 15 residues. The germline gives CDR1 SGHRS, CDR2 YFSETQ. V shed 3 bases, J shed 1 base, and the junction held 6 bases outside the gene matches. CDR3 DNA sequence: TGCGCCAGCAGCTCAGGGACAGGTGGATCCTACGAGCAGTACTTC. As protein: CASSSGTGGSYEQYF. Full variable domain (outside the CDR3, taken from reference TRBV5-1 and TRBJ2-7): KAGVTQTPRYLIKTRGQQVTLSCSPISGHRSVSWYQQTPGQGLQFLFEYFSETQRNKGNFPGRFSGRQFSNSRSEMNVSTLELGDSALYLCASSSGTGGSYEQYFGPGTRLTVT.

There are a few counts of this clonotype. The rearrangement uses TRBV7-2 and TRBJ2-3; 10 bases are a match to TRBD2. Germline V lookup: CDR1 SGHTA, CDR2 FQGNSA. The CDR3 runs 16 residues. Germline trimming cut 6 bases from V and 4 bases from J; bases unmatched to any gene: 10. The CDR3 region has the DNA TGTGCCAGCAGTCAAATGGCTAGCGGGGGATCAGATACGCAGTATTTT. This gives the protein CASSQMASGGSDTQYF. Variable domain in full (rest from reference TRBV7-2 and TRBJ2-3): GAGVSQSPSNKVTEKGKDVELRCDPISGHTALYWYRQSLGQGLEFLIYFQGNSAPDKSGLPSDRFSAERTGGSVSTLTIQRTQQEDSAVYLCASSQMASGGSDTQYFGPGTRLTVL.

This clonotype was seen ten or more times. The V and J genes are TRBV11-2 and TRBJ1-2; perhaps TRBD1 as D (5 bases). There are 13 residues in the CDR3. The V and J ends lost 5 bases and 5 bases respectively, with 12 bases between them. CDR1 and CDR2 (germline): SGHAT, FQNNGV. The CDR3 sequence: CASSRDGQYGYTF. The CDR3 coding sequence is TGTGCCAGCAGCCGGGACGGACAATATGGCTACACCTTC.

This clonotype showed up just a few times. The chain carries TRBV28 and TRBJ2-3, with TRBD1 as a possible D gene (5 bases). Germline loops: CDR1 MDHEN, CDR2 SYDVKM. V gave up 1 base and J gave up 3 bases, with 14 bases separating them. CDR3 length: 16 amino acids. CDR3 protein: CASSLLAGFMTDTQYF. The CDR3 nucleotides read TGTGCCAGCAGTTTATTGGCAGGGTTTATGACAGATACGCAGTATTTT.

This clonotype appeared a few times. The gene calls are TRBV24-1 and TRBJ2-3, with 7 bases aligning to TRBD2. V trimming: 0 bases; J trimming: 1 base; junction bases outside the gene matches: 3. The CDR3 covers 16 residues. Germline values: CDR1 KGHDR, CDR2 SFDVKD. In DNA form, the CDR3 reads TGTGCCACCAGTGATTTGGCGGCGGGAGGCACAGATACGCAGTATTTT. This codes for CATSDLAAGGTDTQYF.

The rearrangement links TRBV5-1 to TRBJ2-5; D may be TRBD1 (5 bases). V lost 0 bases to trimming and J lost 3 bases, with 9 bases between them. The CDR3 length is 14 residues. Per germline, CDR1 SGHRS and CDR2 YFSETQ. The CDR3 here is CASSLGRVEETQYF. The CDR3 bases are TGCGCCAGCAGCTTGGGCAGGGTGGAAGAGACCCAGTACTTC. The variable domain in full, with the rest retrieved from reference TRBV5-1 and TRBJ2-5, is KAGVTQTPRYLIKTRGQQVTLSCSPISGHRSVSWYQQTPGQGLQFLFEYFSETQRNKGNFPGRFSGRQFSNSRSEMNVSTLELGDSALYLCASSLGRVEETQYFGPGTRLLVL.

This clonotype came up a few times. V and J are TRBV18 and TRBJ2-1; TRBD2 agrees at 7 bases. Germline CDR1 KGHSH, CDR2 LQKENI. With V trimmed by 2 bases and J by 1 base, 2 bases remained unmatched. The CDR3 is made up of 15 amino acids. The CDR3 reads CASSPGRESYNEQFF. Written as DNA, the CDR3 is TGTGCCAGCTCACCAGGGCGGGAGTCCTACAATGAGCAGTTCTTC.

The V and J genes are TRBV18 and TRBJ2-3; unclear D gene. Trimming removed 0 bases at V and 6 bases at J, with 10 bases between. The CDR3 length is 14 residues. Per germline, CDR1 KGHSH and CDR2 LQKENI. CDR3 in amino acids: CASSPPSLGDTQYF. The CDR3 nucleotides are TGTGCCAGCTCACCACCTAGTTTGGGCGATACGCAGTATTTT.

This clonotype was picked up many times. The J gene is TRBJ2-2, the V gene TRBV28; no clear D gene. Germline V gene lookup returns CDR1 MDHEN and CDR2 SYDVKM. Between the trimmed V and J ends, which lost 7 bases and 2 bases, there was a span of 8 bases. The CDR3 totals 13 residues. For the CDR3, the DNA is TGTGCCAGCATCCGACAAAACACCGGGGAGCTGTTTTTT. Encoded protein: CASIRQNTGELFF.

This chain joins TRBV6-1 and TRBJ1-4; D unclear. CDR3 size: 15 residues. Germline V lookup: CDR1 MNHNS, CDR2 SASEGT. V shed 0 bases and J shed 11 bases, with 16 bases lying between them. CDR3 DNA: TGTGCCAGCAGTGAAGCAGAGACACGTCCCGGGAAACTGTTTTTT. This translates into CASSEAETRPGKLFF.

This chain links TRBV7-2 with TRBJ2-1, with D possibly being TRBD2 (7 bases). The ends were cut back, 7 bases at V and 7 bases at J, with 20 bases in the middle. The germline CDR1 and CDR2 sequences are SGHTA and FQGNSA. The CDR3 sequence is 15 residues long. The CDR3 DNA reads TGTGCCAGCACCCCAGGGGCGGGGAGGGGGAATGAGCAGTTCTTC. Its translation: CASTPGAGRGNEQFF. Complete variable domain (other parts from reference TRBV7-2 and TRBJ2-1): GAGVSQSPSNKVTEKGKDVELRCDPISGHTALYWYRQSLGQGLEFLIYFQGNSAPDKSGLPSDRFSAERTGGSVSTLTIQRTQQEDSAVYLCASTPGAGRGNEQFFGPGTRLTVL.

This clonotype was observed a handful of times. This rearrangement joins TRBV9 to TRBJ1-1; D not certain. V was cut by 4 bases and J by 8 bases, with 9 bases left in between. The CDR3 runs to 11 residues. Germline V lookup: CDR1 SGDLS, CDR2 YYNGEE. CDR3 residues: CASSPGSEAFF. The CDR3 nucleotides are TGTGCCAGCAGCCCGGGTTCCGAAGCTTTCTTT. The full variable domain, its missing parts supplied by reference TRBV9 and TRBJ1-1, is DSGVTQTPKHLITATGQRVTLRCSPRSGDLSVYWYQQSLDQGLQFLIQYYNGEERAKGNILERFSAQQFPDLHSELNLSSLELGDSALYFCASSPGSEAFFGQGTRLTVV.

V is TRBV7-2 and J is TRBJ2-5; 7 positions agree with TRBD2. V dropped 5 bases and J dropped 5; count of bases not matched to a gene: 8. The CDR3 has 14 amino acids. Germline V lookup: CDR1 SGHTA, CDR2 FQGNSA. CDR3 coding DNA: TGTGCCAGCAGCCCGCAGCGGGGTGGGGAGACCCAGTACTTC. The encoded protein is CASSPQRGGETQYF.